This entry describes one T cell receptor beta chain. The entry originates in a study of blood T cell repertoires in COVID-19. Whole-study context: Italy, Spain and the United States were the sources of the convalescent and acute COVID-19 samples. Sample material is recorded as cDNA or gDNA derived from T cells, B-cell-depleted T cells, or PBMCs.

Enrolment of Seattle patients took place during active infection, and they were followed longitudinally. The V end was cut by 4 bases, the J end by 1 base, with 15 bases between. The CDR3 spans 17 residues. CDR1 is SGHNT, CDR2 YYREEE, per germline (reference sequence). Source study methods: For nucleated cells, counts were estimated from reference gene primer amplification. Sequenced by immunoSEQ multiplex PCR; TCRdb stores in-frame clones only, minus some. D and trimming were read from the DNA, whereas the V and J calls and clone size are those reported in that table. The profile shows approximately 250,000 clones, more than 75% of them singletons.

V is TRBV5-4 and J is TRBJ1-6; D uncertain. The receptor comes from a woman over 75 with COVID-19, enrolled during active disease. Sequencing input: peripheral blood. DNA of the CDR3: TGTGCCAGCAGCGGTGGGTCGGAGAGGTCCTATAATTCACCCCTCCACTTT. Translated: CASSGGSERSYNSPLHF. The entire variable domain, with the rest obtained from reference TRBV5-4 and TRBJ1-6, is as follows: ETGVTQSPTHLIKTRGQQVTLRCSSQSGHNTVSWYQQALGQGPQFIFQYYREEENGRGNFPPRFSGLQFPNYSSELNVNALELDDSALYLCASSGGSERSYNSPLHFGNGTRLTVT.